The 20 T cell receptor beta chains presented below share a single source sample, sequenced in a study of T cells in Graves' hyperthyroidism and ophthalmopathy. RNA transcripts provided the source from which TCR beta CDR3 regions were amplified. With the HTBI primer set, the TCR CDR3 went through a first round of RT-PCR. Using its own MiXCR run on the multiplex PCR reads, TCRdb lists one record per CDR3 protein. The sample lists just over 550,000 distinct CDR3 sequences, around 46% seen once, with 8.2% in the top ten. The sample taken for sequencing was peripheral blood or thyroid tissue (not recorded which). Receptor source: a woman in her late teens or twenties with Graves' hyperthyroidism.

Worth noting for this clonotype: One end of the junction fails to match germline, which may point to a read error. V usage is TRBV5-6 and J usage is TRBJ1-4, with D unresolved. The CDR3 extends over 14 amino acids. The germline V gene encodes CDR1 SGHDT and CDR2 YYEEEE. The CDR3 DNA sequence: TGCGCCAGCAGCAACGGAGGAACTAATGAAAAACTGTTTTTT. Protein: CASSNGGTNEKLFF.

The chain has TRBV7-9 and TRBJ2-3, with 11 bases lining up with TRBD2. In germline, CDR1 is SEHNR, CDR2 FQNEAQ (reference sequence). The CDR3 totals 14 residues. The trim removed 11 bases at V and 4 bases at J, leaving 8 bases unmatched. The CDR3 protein is CAGQGLAVADTQYF. The CDR3 DNA reads as TGTGCCGGCCAGGGACTAGCGGTAGCAGATACGCAGTATTTT.

Remarks on this clonotype: At one end, the junction sequence differs from germline, possibly due to a read error. This chain connects TRBV7-2 to TRBJ1-4; D not certain. The CDR3 is 14 amino acids. Per germline, CDR1 SGHTA and CDR2 FQGNSA. CDR3 nucleotides: TGCGCCAGCAGCCAACTGGCAACTAATGAAAAACTGTTTTTT. Residues: CASSQLATNEKLFF. Variable domain in full (rest from reference TRBV7-2 and TRBJ1-4): GAGVSQSPSNKVTEKGKDVELRCDPISGHTALYWYRQSLGQGLEFLIYFQGNSAPDKSGLPSDRFSAERTGGSVSTLTIQRTQQEDSAVYLCASSQLATNEKLFFGSGTQLSVL.

The count of this clonotype is one. This chain connects TRBV11-1 to TRBJ2-7, with D unresolved. CDR1 is SGHAT and CDR2 is FQDESV in the germline V gene (reference sequence). The CDR3 covers 12 residues. Trimming removed 6 bases at V and 2 bases at J, with 8 bases between. Here the CDR3 reads CASSPDPYEQYF. The DNA of the CDR3 is TGTGCCAGCAGTCCAGACCCCTACGAGCAGTACTTC.

The table lists this clonotype with a few counts. The V call is TRBV7-6, the J call TRBJ2-7; 7 bases fit TRBD2. After removal of 8 bases from V and 5 bases from J, the junction contained 12 bases not matched to a gene. Germline V gives CDR1 SGHVS, CDR2 FNYEAQ. The CDR3 spans 14 residues. The CDR3 loop is CASSPAGRSDEQYF. CDR3 sequence (DNA): TGTGCCAGCTCACCTGCCGGGAGGTCTGACGAGCAGTACTTC.

Concerning this clonotype: A read error may produce the germline difference seen at one junction end. This chain connects TRBV12-3 or TRBV12-4 to TRBJ1-5; TRBD1 is a possible D gene (5 bases). This CDR3 region has 13 residues. The CDR3 loop is CATSDRGNSPQHF. Written as DNA, the CDR3 is TGTGCCACCAGTGACCGGGGGAATTCACCCCAGCATTTT.

The rearrangement uses TRBV15 and TRBJ2-7; maybe TRBD2 (6 bases). The CDR3 extends over 16 amino acids. The germline gives CDR1 LNHNV, CDR2 YYDKDF (reference sequence). The V end lost 0 bases, the J end lost 7 bases, and 19 bases lay between the germline ends. This chain's CDR3 is CATSRDWGDSYNEQYF. Here the CDR3 DNA reads TGTGCCACCAGCAGAGATTGGGGGGATTCCTACAATGAGCAGTACTTC.

V and J are TRBV30 and TRBJ2-5, with TRBD1 as a possible D gene (6 bases). The CDR3 loop spans 12 amino acids. CDR1 and CDR2 (germline): GTSNPN, SVGIG (reference sequence). Between the trimmed V and J ends, which lost 1 base and 6 bases, there was a span of 9 bases. The CDR3 is CAWSGTAKTQYF. CDR3 coding DNA: TGTGCCTGGAGTGGGACAGCGAAGACCCAGTACTTC.

The gene calls are TRBV2 and TRBJ2-7; a weak D match, TRBD1 (6 bases). V dropped 5 bases and J dropped 7 bases, with 21 bases sitting between them. This CDR3 is 15 amino acids long. The germline gives CDR1 SNHLY, CDR2 FYNNEI. The CDR3 DNA reads TGTGCCAGCAGTTCCTCCTGGGGGCGGGCGCTTGAGCAGTACTTC. This encodes CASSSSWGRALEQYF. Using reference TRBV2 and TRBJ2-7 for the parts outside the CDR3, the full variable domain is EPEVTQTPSHQVTQMGQEVILRCVPISNHLYFYWYRQILGQKVEFLVSFYNNEISEKSEIFDDQFSVERPDGSNFTLKIRSTKLEDSAMYFCASSSSWGRALEQYFGPGTRLTVT.

As for this clonotype: At one of its ends the junction is not consistent with the germline gene, which may arise from a read error. The V gene is TRBV5-1, the J gene TRBJ1-4; D not resolved. Germline-derived CDR1 and CDR2 are SGHRS and YFSETQ. The CDR3 loop spans 15 amino acids. CDR3 region: CASSIRTARPEELFF. The CDR3 bases are TGTGCCAGCAGTATTAGGACGGCCCGGCCCGAGGAACTGTTTTTT. Based on the CDR3 plus reference TRBV5-1 and TRBJ1-4, the full variable domain is KAGVTQTPRYLIKTRGQQVTLSCSPISGHRSVSWYQQTPGQGLQFLFEYFSETQRNKGNFPGRFSGRQFSNSRSEMNVSTLELGDSALYLCASSIRTARPEELFFGSGTQLSVL.

This chain joins TRBV19 and TRBJ1-6, with TRBD1 identical over 7 bases. The V gene's germline CDR1 is LNHDA and CDR2 SQIVND (reference sequence). The V gene end was trimmed by 5 bases and the J gene end by 6 bases; junction bases not matched to a gene: 4. This CDR3 is built from 14 residues. The CDR3 sequence is CASSVRGSNSPLHF. CDR3 DNA: TGTGCCAGTAGTGTCAGGGGGTCTAATTCACCCCTCCACTTT.

Remarks on this clonotype: A much larger clone differs from this one at a single base, so this may be a read error. The rearrangement uses TRBV29-1 and TRBJ1-2; D is possibly TRBD1 (6 bases). CDR1 and CDR2 (germline): SQVTM, ANQGSEA. This CDR3 is built from 13 residues. CDR3 sequence: CSVEDQGNYDYTF. The CDR3, as DNA: TGCAGCGTTGAAGATCAGGGGAATTATGACTACACCTTC.

The chain links TRBV7-9 to TRBJ2-7; TRBD2 aligns across 9 bases. There are 13 residues in the CDR3. V lost 7 bases, J lost 5 bases, and 6 bases stayed unmatched. The germline V gene has CDR1 SEHNR and CDR2 FQNEAQ (reference sequence). CDR3 amino acids: CASNLAGEDEQYF. CDR3 in DNA: TGTGCCAGCAATTTAGCGGGAGAGGACGAGCAGTACTTC.

This clonotype showed up many times. The chain joins TRBV20-1 to TRBJ2-7, with 7 positions matching TRBD1. This CDR3 region has 13 residues. Looked up from germline, CDR1 is DFQATT and CDR2 is SNEGSKA (reference sequence). V lost 2 bases, J lost 2 bases, and 3 bases stayed unmatched. The CDR3 loop reads CSARPGQTYEQYF. The CDR3, as DNA: TGCAGTGCTAGACCGGGACAGACCTACGAGCAGTACTTC.

V usage is TRBV2 and J usage is TRBJ2-5; tentative D call: TRBD1 (5 bases). The CDR3 consists of 12 residues. The germline gives CDR1 SNHLY, CDR2 FYNNEI. Trimming stripped 7 bases from V and 1 base from J, with 7 bases between. In DNA form, the CDR3 reads TGTGCCAGCACAGGGCCCCAAGAGACCCAGTACTTC. Its translation: CASTGPQETQYF. Together with reference TRBV2 and TRBJ2-5, the CDR3 gives the full variable domain: EPEVTQTPSHQVTQMGQEVILRCVPISNHLYFYWYRQILGQKVEFLVSFYNNEISEKSEIFDDQFSVERPDGSNFTLKIRSTKLEDSAMYFCASTGPQETQYFGPGTRLLVL.

The chain uses TRBV29-1 and TRBJ2-6; perhaps TRBD1 as D (6 bases). Germline CDR1 and CDR2: SQVTM and ANQGSEA. V lost 0 bases and J lost 2, with 11 bases in between. The CDR3 length is 16 residues. For the CDR3, the DNA is TGCAGCGTTGAAGATCGTGGGGGCACTGGGGCCAACGTCCTGACTTTC. Translating it yields CSVEDRGGTGANVLTF.

There are a few counts of this clonotype. V is TRBV10-3 and J is TRBJ1-6, with D possibly TRBD1 on 6 matching bases. The CDR3 has 13 residues. Germline CDR1 ENHRY, CDR2 SYGVKD. V was cut by 5 bases and J by 10 bases, with 12 bases left in between. The CDR3 loop reads CAISSGTNSPLHF. CDR3 DNA: TGTGCCATCAGTTCCGGGACAAACTCACCCCTCCACTTT.

The chain combines TRBV5-1 with TRBJ2-6; tentatively, D is TRBD1 (6 bases). CDR3 size: 15 residues. The V gene's germline CDR1 is SGHRS and CDR2 YFSETQ. The V end was cut by 4 bases, the J end by 5 bases, with 13 bases between. CDR3 protein: CASSLGAQRANVLTF. The CDR3 region has the DNA TGCGCCAGCAGCCTGGGGGCTCAGAGGGCCAACGTCCTGACTTTC.

J is TRBJ1-1 and V is TRBV10-3, with 7 nucleotides matching TRBD1. The CDR3 runs to 14 residues. The junction had 9 bases not matched to a gene; V was cut back by 5 bases and J by 6 bases. Per the germline V gene, CDR1 is ENHRY and CDR2 is SYGVKD. As DNA, the CDR3 is TGTGCCATCAGTTTCACGGACAGGTTTCCTGAAGCTTTCTTT. This encodes CAISFTDRFPEAFF.

The V gene is TRBV6-6, the J gene TRBJ1-1, with TRBD1 identical over 8 bases. From germline, CDR1 is MNHNY and CDR2 SVGAGI (reference sequence). V was clipped by 7 bases and J by 4 bases; unmatched bases: 8. The CDR3 runs 14 residues. CDR3 region: CASTEDRVGTEAFF. As DNA, the CDR3 is TGTGCCAGCACCGAGGACAGGGTGGGCACTGAAGCTTTCTTT.